This is a list of T cell receptor beta chains from one sample in a study of T cell changes during pregnancy in multiple sclerosis. This table comes from immunoSEQ multiplex PCR, and its TCRdb copy is limited to in-frame clones, with some not included. The profile shows around 50,000 clones, about nine tenths of them singletons. The specimen was peripheral blood, collected after pregnancy. These receptors were obtained from a female donor in good health, enrolled as a control in a pregnancy study. CDR3s include the opening cysteine and the closing phenylalanine or tryptophan. The order of the fields is J gene, D gene, V gene, clone size, CDR3 protein, CDR3 DNA. D genes are given only for firm matches. Where a row states a size, it is once, few, many or the class of an expanded clone; other rows omit it.

J gene: TRBJ1-5; D gene: TRBD1; V gene: TRBV2; clone size: .; CDR3 protein: CASRGDRFNQPQHF; CDR3 DNA: TGTGCCAGCAGGGGGGACAGGTTTAATCAGCCCCAGCATTTT
J gene: TRBJ2-5; D gene: .; V gene: TRBV7-9; clone size: .; CDR3 protein: CASSLAGARGETQYF; CDR3 DNA: TGTGCCAGCAGCTTAGCGGGGGCGCGGGGGGAGACCCAGTACTTC
J gene: TRBJ2-1; D gene: TRBD1; V gene: TRBV6-1; clone size: .; CDR3 protein: CASSEGQGDGQFF; CDR3 DNA: TGTGCCAGCAGTGAAGGACAGGGAGACGGGCAGTTCTTC
J gene: TRBJ2-1; D gene: TRBD2; V gene: TRBV30; clone size: .; CDR3 protein: CAWTYLGTRDEQFF; CDR3 DNA: TGTGCCTGGACATACCTCGGGACTAGAGACGAGCAGTTCTTC
J gene: TRBJ2-7; D gene: TRBD1; V gene: TRBV5-6; clone size: once; CDR3 protein: CASSLGKGTVLSYEQYF; CDR3 DNA: TGTGCCAGCAGCTTGGGAAAAGGGACAGTACTCTCCTACGAGCAGTACTTC
J gene: TRBJ1-2; D gene: .; V gene: TRBV5-8; clone size: few; CDR3 protein: CASSSVRGDYGYTF; CDR3 DNA: TGTGCCAGCAGCTCGGTGCGGGGCGACTATGGCTACACCTTC
J gene: TRBJ1-1; D gene: TRBD1; V gene: TRBV6-1; clone size: .; CDR3 protein: CASRNRGAGTEAFF; CDR3 DNA: TGTGCCAGCAGGAACAGGGGGGCGGGCACTGAAGCTTTCTTT
J gene: TRBJ2-7; D gene: TRBD2; V gene: TRBV5-1; clone size: .; CDR3 protein: CASSLFSGVSYEQYF; CDR3 DNA: TGCGCCAGCAGCTTGTTTAGCGGGGTATCCTACGAGCAGTACTTC
J gene: TRBJ2-2; D gene: TRBD2; V gene: TRBV7-7; clone size: .; CDR3 protein: CASSLTSGTVAGELFF; CDR3 DNA: TGTGCTAGCAGCTTGACTAGCGGGACGGTAGCCGGGGAGCTGTTTTTT
J gene: TRBJ1-5; D gene: .; V gene: TRBV15; clone size: .; CDR3 protein: CATSFGGSGQPQHF; CDR3 DNA: TGTGCCACCAGCTTCGGGGGGTCAGGACAGCCCCAGCATTTT
J gene: TRBJ1-1; D gene: .; V gene: TRBV29-1; clone size: .; CDR3 protein: CSVGLLEAFF; CDR3 DNA: TGCAGCGTGGGACTGCTGGAAGCTTTCTTT
J gene: TRBJ2-3; D gene: TRBD2; V gene: TRBV7-2; clone size: .; CDR3 protein: CASSDPGLAGVAADTQYF; CDR3 DNA: TGTGCCAGCAGCGATCCGGGACTAGCGGGAGTTGCGGCAGATACGCAGTATTTT
J gene: TRBJ1-1; D gene: .; V gene: TRBV27; clone size: .; CDR3 protein: CASSLRGRHTEAFF; CDR3 DNA: TGTGCCAGCAGTTTACGGGGAAGGCACACTGAAGCTTTCTTT
J gene: TRBJ1-1; D gene: TRBD1; V gene: TRBV19; clone size: .; CDR3 protein: CASSSPGQGRTEAFF; CDR3 DNA: TGTGCCAGTAGTTCCCCGGGACAGGGACGCACTGAAGCTTTCTTT
J gene: TRBJ2-3; D gene: TRBD1; V gene: TRBV5-4; clone size: .; CDR3 protein: CASSLIDRGPDTQYF; CDR3 DNA: TGTGCCAGCAGCTTGATCGACAGGGGACCAGATACGCAGTATTTT
J gene: TRBJ1-5; D gene: .; V gene: TRBV6-5; clone size: .; CDR3 protein: CASSPQGNQPQHF; CDR3 DNA: TGTGCCAGCAGCCCACAGGGTAATCAGCCCCAGCATTTT
J gene: TRBJ1-1; D gene: TRBD1; V gene: TRBV11-2; clone size: once; CDR3 protein: CASRGQGDTEAFF; CDR3 DNA: TGTGCCAGCAGGGGACAGGGCGACACTGAAGCTTTCTTT
J gene: TRBJ1-3; D gene: .; V gene: TRBV2; clone size: .; CDR3 protein: CASSEWYGQGNTIYF; CDR3 DNA: TGTGCCAGCAGTGAATGGTATGGACAGGGAAACACCATATATTTT
J gene: TRBJ1-5; D gene: .; V gene: TRBV2; clone size: few; CDR3 protein: CASRPRTARDQPQHF; CDR3 DNA: TGTGCCAGCAGGCCCCGGACAGCGAGGGATCAGCCCCAGCATTTT
J gene: TRBJ1-6; D gene: TRBD1; V gene: TRBV27; clone size: .; CDR3 protein: CATRQGITSYNSPLHF; CDR3 DNA: TGTGCCACTCGACAGGGAATCACCTCCTATAATTCACCCCTCCACTTT
J gene: TRBJ1-1; D gene: .; V gene: TRBV18; clone size: .; CDR3 protein: CASSLGLNTEAFF; CDR3 DNA: TGTGCCAGCTCCCTCGGGTTGAACACTGAAGCTTTCTTT
J gene: TRBJ1-1; D gene: .; V gene: TRBV19; clone size: .; CDR3 protein: CASSPRSSAEAFF; CDR3 DNA: TGTGCCAGTAGTCCCCGGTCAAGCGCTGAAGCTTTCTTT
J gene: TRBJ1-4; D gene: TRBD1; V gene: TRBV28; clone size: .; CDR3 protein: CASSGDRGKEKLFF; CDR3 DNA: TGTGCCAGCAGTGGGGACAGGGGTAAAGAAAAACTGTTTTTT
J gene: TRBJ1-2; D gene: .; V gene: TRBV27; clone size: .; CDR3 protein: CASGFLYGYTF; CDR3 DNA: TGTGCCTCGGGGTTCCTCTATGGCTACACCTTC
J gene: TRBJ2-7; D gene: TRBD2; V gene: TRBV27; clone size: .; CDR3 protein: CASSHLAGVVHEQYF; CDR3 DNA: TGTGCCAGCAGTCATCTAGCGGGAGTGGTCCACGAGCAGTACTTC
J gene: TRBJ2-3; D gene: .; V gene: TRBV7-9; clone size: .; CDR3 protein: CASSLGWLATDTQYF; CDR3 DNA: TGTGCCAGCAGCCTCGGTTGGCTAGCCACAGATACGCAGTATTTT
J gene: TRBJ2-1; D gene: .; V gene: TRBV4-3; clone size: .; CDR3 protein: CASSQGRIAYNEQFF; CDR3 DNA: TGCGCCAGCAGCCAAGGGAGAATCGCCTACAATGAGCAGTTCTTC
J gene: TRBJ2-7; D gene: .; V gene: TRBV9; clone size: .; CDR3 protein: CASSPTGFYEQYF; CDR3 DNA: TGTGCCAGCAGCCCTACAGGGTTTTACGAGCAGTACTTC
J gene: TRBJ2-7; D gene: TRBD2; V gene: TRBV5-1; clone size: medium-sized; CDR3 protein: CASSLGWGGSYEQYF; CDR3 DNA: TGCGCCAGCAGCTTGGGGTGGGGAGGGTCCTACGAGCAGTACTTC
J gene: TRBJ2-7; D gene: TRBD1; V gene: TRBV5-6; clone size: .; CDR3 protein: CASSSTGGPYEQYF; CDR3 DNA: TGTGCCAGCAGCTCCACAGGGGGCCCCTACGAGCAGTACTTC
J gene: TRBJ1-4; D gene: TRBD1; V gene: TRBV4-1; clone size: once; CDR3 protein: CASSQPGGFEKLFF; CDR3 DNA: TGCGCCAGCAGCCAACCAGGGGGCTTCGAAAAACTGTTTTTT
J gene: TRBJ1-1; D gene: TRBD1; V gene: TRBV7-9; clone size: once; CDR3 protein: CANSRPTGTGTNTEAFF; CDR3 DNA: TGTGCTAACTCGCGGCCGACCGGGACAGGAACAAACACTGAAGCTTTCTTT